A selection of T cell receptor beta chains follows, all from one sample in a study of T cells in tuberculosis. Generated by immunoSEQ multiplex PCR, the TCRdb table keeps only in-frame clones and is missing some. The sample consists of tens of thousands of clones, approximately 90% of them appearing once. The sample was PBMCs, taken at tuberculosis diagnosis. The receptor set was obtained from an adult with tuberculosis. Some clones in this sample may be carry-over from other donors' samples. Each CDR3 is given with its conserved first and last residue. A D gene is named only where the DNA matches it firmly. Clone size appears in some rows only: once, few, many, or a class for an expanded clone.

NA,TRBD2,TRBJ2-1,TRBV7-2,TGTGCCAGCAGCTTATGGACTAGCGGGGATGAGCAGTTCTTC,CASSLWTSGDEQFF
NA,TRBD1,TRBJ1-5,TRBV18,TGTGCCAGCTCACAAAGGACAGGACAGAATCAGCCCCAGCATTTT,CASSQRTGQNQPQHF
few,TRBD2,TRBJ2-3,TRBV10-3,TGTGCCATCAGTGAGTCGATTGGTTGGCGGCGGGAGGATACGCAGTATTTT,CAISESIGWRREDTQYF
NA,NA,TRBJ2-1,TRBV18,TGTGCCAGCTCACCTCAGCGAAACACTGTCAACAATGAGCAGTTCTTC,CASSPQRNTVNNEQFF
NA,NA,TRBJ1-4,TRBV11-2,TGTGCCAGCAGCTTAAAGGGGAAAGCAACTAATGAAAAACTGTTTTTT,CASSLKGKATNEKLFF
NA,NA,TRBJ2-7,TRBV30,TGTGCCTGGAGGGAGGGTGGAGGGCTAGCGTCCGAGCAGTACTTC,CAWREGGGLASEQYF
once,TRBD2,TRBJ2-3,TRBV5-8,TGTGCCAGCAGCCTAGGGACTAGCGGGGGGACTAGCACAGATACGCAGTATTTT,CASSLGTSGGTSTDTQYF
once,TRBD2,TRBJ2-1,TRBV6-5,TGTGCCAGCAGGACTAGCGGGGGGCCAAACAATGAGCAGTTCTTC,CASRTSGGPNNEQFF
NA,NA,TRBJ2-3,TRBV7-2,TGTGCCAGCAGCTTGTGGGGGGGGCTAGGAGATACGCAGTATTTT,CASSLWGGLGDTQYF
NA,TRBD1,TRBJ1-2,TRBV2,TGTGCCAGCAGACGACTTACAGGGGACGGTGGCTACACCTTC,CASRRLTGDGGYTF
NA,TRBD2,TRBJ2-1,TRBV19,TGTGCCAGTAGTGTGATGGGACTAGCGGGTAGTGGCAATGAGCAGTTCTTC,CASSVMGLAGSGNEQFF
once,NA,TRBJ2-6,TRBV9,TGTGCCAGCAGCGTAGGGGCCTCTGGGGCCAACGTCCTGACTTTC,CASSVGASGANVLTF
NA,NA,TRBJ2-7,TRBV6-6,TGTGCCAGCAGTTACCTTGGTGCAGGGTACGAGCAGTACTTC,CASSYLGAGYEQYF
NA,NA,TRBJ2-7,TRBV5-6,TGTGCCAGCAGCTTGGATGGGGGGTCGAGATCCTACGAGCAGTACTTC,CASSLDGGSRSYEQYF
NA,TRBD1,TRBJ2-7,TRBV27,TGTGCCAGCAGTCTGACAGGGGGGGAGGCCTACGAGCAGTACTTC,CASSLTGGEAYEQYF